The T cell receptor (beta chain) under discussion was sequenced for a study of cytomegalovirus exposure and HLA in healthy donors (dated by TCRdb to the late 2010s). At the level of the whole study: According to an earlier analysis of a few hundred of the donors, about 180 million T cells yielded over 100 million unique TCR beta sequences and 276 Gb of sequence data. An early release that covered fewer than 800 HLA-typed donors contained approximately 290 gigabases of sequencing data and roughly 84 million unique TCR sequences. Of the roughly 400 genotyped donors, approximately 82% fell in the genetic ancestry cluster associated with self-reported Caucasian donors. The study was designed to test whether signatures of past pathogen exposure could be identified by cataloging public T cell receptors. Using immunosequencing, the study profiled T cell repertoires from around 680 subjects and related those repertoires to cytomegalovirus serostatus. A separate validation cohort of approximately 120 different subjects was used in addition to the 666-subject first cohort. High-throughput TCR immunosequencing, statistical association of individual TCRs with disease status, and machine learning were combined to predict cytomegalovirus infection status. A later analysis re-examined previously published TCR beta repertoires from more than 650 donors and added high-resolution HLA genotyping to investigate patterns of TCR occurrence. Rather than using new phenotypic data, the later analysis identified candidate immune exposures from TCR beta sequences and from how often those sequences occurred across donors. An earlier analysis of several hundred of the donors used high-throughput TCR beta sequencing to judge whether each TCR beta V gene segment behaved as functional or pseudogenic. Donor age, sex, ethnicity and CMV serostatus were compiled together with the repertoire data. In a later genetic analysis, genome-wide SNP genotypes for about 65% of the roughly 700 donors were used, and that subset was treated as a discovery cohort. Every discovery cohort repertoire had been produced on one sequencing platform. HLA typing included class I and class II loci at four-digit resolution. Typing coverage varied by locus: 629-630 donors for A, B, C, DRB1 and DQB1; roughly 560 for DQA1; more than 600 for DPA1; roughly 450 for DPB1. Because of strong linkage in the cohort, five DR-DQ haplotypes were treated as single units for association and clustering. Among about 410 genotyped donors of the cohort, an average of roughly 230,000 unique TCR beta nucleotide sequences was sequenced per donor, of which about 19% were non-productive.

In total, approximately 690 healthy bone marrow donors made up the cohort. At the time of sampling, all cohort members were nominally healthy, though unrecorded immune exposures were likely present. The donor tested CMV seropositive and was one of the 289 seropositive cohort members. Each donor provided a peripheral blood sample, and peripheral blood mononuclear cells were used for TCR beta sequencing. The Qiagen DNeasy Blood Extraction Kit was used to extract genomic DNA from the blood cell samples. The library was prepared using the immunoSEQ multiplex PCR assay. For the multiplex PCR, a mixture combining 60 forward primers for TCR Vbeta segments and 13 reverse primers for TCR Jbeta segments was used. The CDR3 region of rearranged TCR beta genes was amplified from genomic DNA with a multiplex PCR assay. The amplified TCR beta libraries were sequenced on the Illumina HiSeq System as 87-base-pair reads. The published analysis was carried out like this. Across the 600 to 700 repertoires, a later analysis counted approximately 83 million unique TCR beta chains, 8.5 million to 12 million of which were shared by at least two donors. Raw reads were error-corrected and collapsed into unique sequences by a nearest-neighbor algorithm in which closely related sequences were merged to remove PCR and sequencing errors. CDR3 sequences were aligned to IMGT reference sequences to assign V, D and J gene segments. Each retained sequence needed at least a six-nucleotide match to both a V gene segment and a J gene segment. Rearrangements were called productive when the CDR3 lacked stop codons and stayed in frame with V and J; all others were non-productive. CDR3 was defined by IMGT convention, running from the second conserved V-encoded cysteine to the conserved J-encoded phenylalanine. Sequences without an unambiguous match to a single V gene segment were excluded from the earlier analysis of about 600 of the donors. In an earlier analysis of about 590 of the donors, a V segment was called functional when productive rearrangements were above 56.7%, and segregating when the standard deviation between donors exceeded 5%. A statistical classification framework was built for diagnosing cytomegalovirus status from the catalog of TCR beta chain sequences. V and J gene assignment, in a later analysis, came from comparing TCR nucleotide sequences with IMGT/GENE-DB human TR gene sequences. A later analysis assigned CDR3 sequences and most-parsimonious VDJ recombination scenarios with the TCRdist pipeline. In a later analysis, each TCR beta chain was defined by its CDR3 amino acid sequence together with its V-gene family, and reads without a unique V-gene family were excluded. To address suspected cross-contamination and a sequencing artifact, a later analysis removed some 620 highly shared, low-generation-probability nucleotide sequences. For each public chain, a later analysis derived a clonal expansion index from normalized ranks of inferred template counts within each repertoire. A later analysis computed generation probabilities with a VDJ recombination model fitted to out-of-frame rearrangements, and checked the results against IGoR. Hypergeometric tests were used in a later analysis to score TCR-TCR, TCR-HLA and TCR-CMV co-occurrence, with a repertoire-size bias correction applied to the TCR pairs. A later analysis estimated false discovery rates by permuting HLA or CMV assignments 20 times. A later analysis grouped co-occurring TCRs with DBSCAN, adding TCRdist sequence similarity when clustering within HLA-allele-positive subsets. Repertoires with fewer than 30,000 or more than 120,000 public chains were left out of co-occurrence clustering, as were about five repertoires with anomalous nucleotide sharing. TCRdb provides this immuneACCESS table in a form limited to in-frame rearrangements. Some clones are lacking; in checked studies, under half of them reflect an unresolved V gene, and why the rest are absent is not known. V and J calls plus clone size are reproduced from that table; the DNA served to infer D and trimming. The sample records about 160,000 clones, around 74% of which are singletons. In total, the top ten clones hold roughly 6.8% of the sample.

In this sample, this clone turned up once. What this receptor recognizes is not known. No base-level quality is on record; no much larger clone is a single base apart. Study-wide findings and limitations: In this cohort, only TCR beta chains were sequenced, and detectable features were limited by the absence of alpha or paired-chain data. According to a later analysis, parvovirus B19, influenza, CMV and Epstein-Barr virus appeared linked to several top co-occurrence clusters. Across donors, most TCR sequences were observed very rarely, whereas some public TCRs were present in many individuals. Sequencing depth was assumed to be roughly uniform across donors in the presence/absence analyses, though that assumption may not hold. A total of 150 or so TCR beta chains were listed by the study as associated with cytomegalovirus. In a later analysis, most CMV-associated TCR beta chains were found to appear HLA-restricted, with HLA associations seemingly driven largely by CMV exposure. Specific HLA alleles were associated with some 15,000 TCR beta sequences at a false discovery rate of 0.05 in a later analysis. In both the original and validation cohorts, the classifier was reported to diagnose cytomegalovirus status with high specificity and sensitivity. The sequencing pipeline was judged likely to have produced a cluster of highly shared sequence variants as a technical artifact. Because counts were too low, seventeen rarely observed V segments, including chromosome 9 orphons, were excluded from the earlier analysis of 587 of the donors. Correlated functional status among segregating V segments might reflect linkage disequilibrium, but an unknown experimental factor could not be ruled out. CMV serostatus was the only immune exposure information available for the cohort. In a later analysis, HLA-associated TCR beta chains showed more clonal expansion and lower generation probabilities than non-associated chains that were equally common. A later genetic analysis associated a missense DCLRE1C variant with V-gene and J-gene trimming of TCR beta chains, and an independent cohort replicated the association. A later analysis found that TCR association rates varied across HLA loci, with DRB1 alleles showing the most associated TCRs and HLA-C alleles the fewest. When HLA alleles, especially DR and DQ, strongly co-occurred, TCR associations were difficult to assign to individual alleles. In an earlier analysis of about 550 of the donors, most TCR beta V segments were observed in productive rearrangements about 87% or about 30% of the time, broadly matching IMGT annotations. The authors suggested that the approach could potentially be extended to other disease states and immunological phenotypes. A further reported finding was that TCR beta sequences accurately predicted the HLA-A and HLA-B alleles for most subjects in the first cohort. According to a later genetic analysis, donors in an Asian-associated ancestry cluster had fewer N-insertions in productive TCRs than the approximately 670-donor mean. In vitro tests confirmed that a few of the cytomegalovirus-associated TCR beta chains recognize cytomegalovirus antigens. HLA typing was unavailable for some donors at each locus, so association tests used only the typed subset.

The TCR was taken from a man aged 50 or older in good health and CMV-seropositive. The sequencing input was PBMCs.

The nucleotide sequence reads as follows: TGTGCCAGCAGTGAGATACAGCTTACCGAGCAGTACTTC. This yields the protein CASSEIQLTEQYF. The chain joins TRBV6-1 to TRBJ2-7; confidence is insufficient to name the D gene. The CDR3 starts with the cysteine, ends with the phenylalanine, and has 13 residues. The CDR3 DNA has 39 bases and is translated from base 1. V is clipped by 3 bases and J by 6 bases, and the sequence between their germline boundaries is 12 bases long. The CDR1 and CDR2 encoded by the germline V gene are MNHNS and SASEGT.